This T cell receptor (beta chain) was found in a study of T-cell reconstitution after alpha-beta-depleted transplantation in children. Study-wide points: T cells produced anew were the main source of T-cell counts and diversity one year after transplant.

CDR1 and CDR2 from the germline V gene are SGHKS and YYEKEE (reference sequence). The CDR3 is made up of 15 amino acids. The V and J ends lost 0 bases and 4 bases, in that order; junction bases with no gene match: 4. This clonotype was seen ten or more times. Its antigen is as yet unknown. Unique molecular identifiers were incorporated into the prepared TCRbeta library. One entry per CDR3 protein results from TCRdb running MiXCR on the PCR reads. The sample records 200,000 or so distinct CDR3 sequences, roughly 6.6% being singletons. The sequence was collected from a boy aged 2 to 10 with acute lymphoblastic leukemia, due to receive a stem cell transplant. This specimen was PBMCs, taken before TCRalphabeta/CD19-depleted stem cell transplant. The chain joins TRBV5-5 to TRBJ2-3; 8 bases align to TRBD1. CDR3 coding DNA: TGTGCCAGCAGCTTGGAGCAGGGGGCCGCAGATACGCAGTATTTT. It specifies CASSLEQGAADTQYF.